A selection of T cell receptor beta chains follows, all from one sample in a study of cytomegalovirus exposure and HLA in healthy donors. Some clones are missing from TCRdb's copy, which holds only in-frame ones; the method was immunoSEQ multiplex PCR. The sample holds approximately 89,000 clones, about 85% seen once. Specimen: PBMCs. The receptors were gathered from a man aged 40-49 years in good health and CMV-seropositive. CDR3s include the opening cysteine and the closing phenylalanine or tryptophan. Each record gives: clone size, D gene, V gene, J gene, CDR3 protein, CDR3 DNA. The D gene is left open where the match is weak. Size is stated for part of the rows, as once, few or many counts, or as a class when the clone is expanded.

clone_size: .
d_call: .
v_call: TRBV6-1
j_call: TRBJ1-1
cdr3_aa: CASSEGFGTYPMNTEAFF
cdr3_nt: TGTGCCAGCAGTGAGGGCTTCGGGACTTACCCCATGAACACTGAAGCTTTCTTT

clone_size: .
d_call: .
v_call: TRBV6-1
j_call: TRBJ2-5
cdr3_aa: CASSESAETYQETQYF
cdr3_nt: TGTGCCAGCAGTGAAAGTGCGGAGACCTACCAAGAGACCCAGTACTTC

clone_size: .
d_call: .
v_call: TRBV7-2
j_call: TRBJ1-6
cdr3_aa: CASSFLNSPLHF
cdr3_nt: TGTGCCAGCAGCTTCCTTAATTCACCCCTCCACTTT

clone_size: .
d_call: TRBD2
v_call: TRBV5-1
j_call: TRBJ2-5
cdr3_aa: CASSLAEGAGAQYF
cdr3_nt: TGCGCCAGCAGCTTGGCCGAGGGAGCGGGGGCCCAGTACTTC

clone_size: once
d_call: .
v_call: TRBV6-6
j_call: TRBJ2-2
cdr3_aa: CASIFGLPNTGELFF
cdr3_nt: TGTGCCAGCATCTTCGGACTACCGAACACCGGGGAGCTGTTTTTT

clone_size: .
d_call: .
v_call: TRBV30
j_call: TRBJ2-3
cdr3_aa: CAWSRGATDTQYF
cdr3_nt: TGTGCCTGGAGCAGGGGCGCCACAGATACGCAGTATTTT

clone_size: .
d_call: .
v_call: TRBV7-9
j_call: TRBJ1-2
cdr3_aa: CASGESGSRGYGYTF
cdr3_nt: TGTGCCAGCGGGGAAAGCGGCTCGAGAGGGTATGGCTACACCTTC

clone_size: .
d_call: TRBD2
v_call: TRBV28
j_call: TRBJ2-3
cdr3_aa: CASNPSGRTADTQYF
cdr3_nt: TGTGCCAGCAACCCTAGCGGGAGAACGGCAGATACGCAGTATTTT

clone_size: .
d_call: .
v_call: TRBV6-5
j_call: TRBJ2-7
cdr3_aa: CASSYFLTSSYEQYF
cdr3_nt: TGTGCCAGCAGTTATTTCTTAACGAGCTCCTACGAGCAGTACTTC

clone_size: medium-sized
d_call: TRBD2
v_call: TRBV11-3
j_call: TRBJ2-5
cdr3_aa: CASSLPGRGGETQYF
cdr3_nt: TGTGCCAGCAGCCTCCCGGGGAGGGGAGGGGAGACCCAGTACTTC

clone_size: .
d_call: TRBD2
v_call: TRBV6-5
j_call: TRBJ2-1
cdr3_aa: CASSGRAGGSNEQFF
cdr3_nt: TGTGCCAGCAGCGGCCGAGCGGGAGGAAGCAATGAGCAGTTCTTC

clone_size: .
d_call: .
v_call: TRBV15
j_call: TRBJ1-4
cdr3_aa: CATSSWSEKLFF
cdr3_nt: TGTGCCACCAGCAGCTGGAGTGAAAAACTGTTTTTT

clone_size: .
d_call: TRBD2
v_call: TRBV9
j_call: TRBJ2-1
cdr3_aa: CASSVDLLSGGAHEQFF
cdr3_nt: TGTGCCAGCAGCGTAGATCTACTTAGCGGGGGGGCCCATGAGCAGTTCTTC

clone_size: .
d_call: .
v_call: TRBV5-1
j_call: TRBJ1-1
cdr3_aa: CASSPGDTEAFF
cdr3_nt: TGCGCCAGCAGCCCAGGGGACACTGAAGCTTTCTTT

clone_size: .
d_call: .
v_call: TRBV5-4
j_call: TRBJ2-7
cdr3_aa: CASSFWGPAPEQYF
cdr3_nt: TGTGCCAGCAGCTTTTGGGGGCCCGCACCCGAGCAGTACTTC

clone_size: .
d_call: .
v_call: TRBV6-5
j_call: TRBJ2-7
cdr3_aa: CASSPHEGFGEQYF
cdr3_nt: TGTGCCAGCAGCCCCCATGAGGGTTTTGGCGAGCAGTACTTC

clone_size: .
d_call: .
v_call: TRBV27
j_call: TRBJ2-7
cdr3_aa: CASSQVGYF
cdr3_nt: TGTGCCAGCAGCCAGGTTGGGTACTTC

clone_size: .
d_call: TRBD1
v_call: TRBV5-1
j_call: TRBJ1-2
cdr3_aa: CASSLGGDRTYGYTF
cdr3_nt: TGCGCCAGCAGCTTGGGGGGGGACAGGACCTATGGCTACACCTTC

clone_size: .
d_call: TRBD1
v_call: TRBV7-9
j_call: TRBJ1-1
cdr3_aa: CASSLDRGAPEAFF
cdr3_nt: TGTGCCAGCAGCTTAGACAGGGGGGCCCCTGAAGCTTTCTTT

clone_size: .
d_call: .
v_call: TRBV6-6
j_call: TRBJ1-1
cdr3_aa: CASTPLNTEAFF
cdr3_nt: TGTGCCAGCACCCCGTTGAACACTGAAGCTTTCTTT

clone_size: .
d_call: TRBD1
v_call: TRBV19
j_call: TRBJ1-4
cdr3_aa: CASSIRTGGESEKLFF
cdr3_nt: TGTGCCAGTAGTATTCGGACAGGGGGCGAAAGTGAAAAACTGTTTTTT

clone_size: few
d_call: TRBD1
v_call: TRBV28
j_call: TRBJ2-4
cdr3_aa: CASSWDRLNIQYF
cdr3_nt: TGTGCCAGCAGTTGGGACAGACTAAACATTCAGTACTTC

clone_size: few
d_call: .
v_call: TRBV7-2
j_call: TRBJ2-7
cdr3_aa: CASSLANGPSYEQYF
cdr3_nt: TGTGCCAGCAGCTTAGCGAACGGTCCCTCCTACGAGCAGTACTTC

clone_size: .
d_call: TRBD1
v_call: TRBV2
j_call: TRBJ1-4
cdr3_aa: CASRADRGQTEKLFF
cdr3_nt: TGTGCCAGCAGGGCCGACAGGGGCCAAACTGAAAAACTGTTTTTT

clone_size: once
d_call: TRBD1
v_call: TRBV5-6
j_call: TRBJ1-1
cdr3_aa: CASSFDRGQIGTEAFF
cdr3_nt: TGTGCCAGCAGCTTCGACAGGGGGCAAATTGGCACTGAAGCTTTCTTT

clone_size: .
d_call: TRBD1
v_call: TRBV13
j_call: TRBJ1-2
cdr3_aa: CASSLGQGRNYGYTF
cdr3_nt: TGTGCCAGCAGCTTAGGACAGGGGAGGAACTATGGCTACACCTTC

clone_size: .
d_call: .
v_call: TRBV6-6
j_call: TRBJ2-7
cdr3_aa: CASSYSDITYEQYF
cdr3_nt: TGTGCCAGCAGTTACTCGGACATCACCTACGAGCAGTACTTC

clone_size: .
d_call: .
v_call: TRBV19
j_call: TRBJ1-5
cdr3_aa: CASSLQQGQPQHF
cdr3_nt: TGTGCCAGTAGTCTCCAACAGGGTCAGCCCCAGCATTTT

clone_size: .
d_call: TRBD1
v_call: TRBV6-6
j_call: TRBJ1-2
cdr3_aa: CASSYGTGRAYGYTF
cdr3_nt: TGTGCCAGCAGTTACGGGACAGGAAGGGCCTATGGCTACACCTTC

clone_size: once
d_call: TRBD1
v_call: TRBV6-6
j_call: TRBJ2-5
cdr3_aa: CASSKDRDAETQYF
cdr3_nt: TGTGCCAGCAGTAAGGACAGGGACGCGGAGACCCAGTACTTC

clone_size: .
d_call: .
v_call: TRBV19
j_call: TRBJ1-1
cdr3_aa: CASSTWGMNTEAFF
cdr3_nt: TGTGCCAGTAGTACCTGGGGCATGAACACTGAAGCTTTCTTT

clone_size: .
d_call: .
v_call: TRBV7-7
j_call: TRBJ2-7
cdr3_aa: CASSLNSLSYEQYF
cdr3_nt: TGTGCTAGCAGCTTAAACTCCCTCTCCTACGAGCAGTACTTC

clone_size: .
d_call: TRBD2
v_call: TRBV7-3
j_call: TRBJ2-7
cdr3_aa: CASSFIDTGVPSGPTYEQYF
cdr3_nt: TGTGCCAGCAGCTTTATAGATACGGGGGTGCCTAGCGGGCCTACCTACGAGCAGTACTTC

clone_size: .
d_call: TRBD1
v_call: TRBV18
j_call: TRBJ2-1
cdr3_aa: CASSLRQGDEQFF
cdr3_nt: TGTGCCAGCTCACTGCGACAGGGGGATGAGCAGTTCTTC

clone_size: .
d_call: .
v_call: TRBV7-9
j_call: TRBJ2-2
cdr3_aa: CASSGANTGELFF
cdr3_nt: TGTGCCAGCAGTGGAGCGAACACCGGGGAGCTGTTTTTT

clone_size: once
d_call: .
v_call: TRBV5-5
j_call: TRBJ1-4
cdr3_aa: CASSNRQDNEKLFF
cdr3_nt: TGTGCCAGCAGCAACAGACAGGATAATGAAAAACTGTTTTTT

clone_size: .
d_call: TRBD1
v_call: TRBV6-1
j_call: TRBJ1-1
cdr3_aa: CASSDVPGQGAGNTEAFF
cdr3_nt: TGTGCCAGCAGTGACGTTCCGGGACAGGGGGCCGGGAACACTGAAGCTTTCTTT

clone_size: .
d_call: TRBD1
v_call: TRBV9
j_call: TRBJ2-1
cdr3_aa: CASSLQGTSYNEQFF
cdr3_nt: TGTGCCAGCAGCTTACAGGGGACCTCCTACAATGAGCAGTTCTTC

clone_size: .
d_call: .
v_call: TRBV19
j_call: TRBJ2-3
cdr3_aa: CASSIDRVSTDTQYF
cdr3_nt: TGTGCCAGTAGTATAGATCGGGTCTCCACAGATACGCAGTATTTT

clone_size: few
d_call: TRBD2
v_call: TRBV27
j_call: TRBJ2-1
cdr3_aa: CASSLASGRGNEQFF
cdr3_nt: TGTGCCAGCAGTTTAGCTAGCGGGAGGGGTAATGAGCAGTTCTTC

clone_size: .
d_call: .
v_call: TRBV29-1
j_call: TRBJ1-3
cdr3_aa: CSVGLPGHSGNTIYF
cdr3_nt: TGCAGCGTCGGCCTCCCAGGCCACTCTGGAAACACCATATATTTT

clone_size: .
d_call: .
v_call: TRBV7-2
j_call: TRBJ1-1
cdr3_aa: CASSFSMNTEAFF
cdr3_nt: TGTGCCAGCAGCTTCAGTATGAACACTGAAGCTTTCTTT

clone_size: .
d_call: TRBD1
v_call: TRBV13
j_call: TRBJ1-1
cdr3_aa: CASSKTGGARAFF
cdr3_nt: TGTGCCAGCAGCAAGACAGGGGGCGCACGAGCTTTCTTT

clone_size: once
d_call: .
v_call: TRBV4-2
j_call: TRBJ1-5
cdr3_aa: CASSQSGIGNQPQHF
cdr3_nt: TGTGCCAGCAGCCAGTCAGGGATAGGCAATCAGCCCCAGCATTTT

clone_size: .
d_call: TRBD1
v_call: TRBV28
j_call: TRBJ2-1
cdr3_aa: CASNQEGTAKYFGYNEQFF
cdr3_nt: TGTGCCAGCAATCAAGAGGGGACAGCGAAATACTTCGGGTACAATGAGCAGTTCTTC